This T cell receptor (beta chain) was sequenced in a study of T cell responses to AZD1222 COVID-19 vaccine. Study-wide context: Second-dose timings of about 4 or about 12 weeks were pooled.

To note about this clone: The antigen remains unidentified.

Study conclusions and caveats: Only after the peak T cell response were repertoires sampled.

TCRdb's table, derived via immunoSEQ multiplex PCR, lists solely in-frame clones and lacks some. Of 65,000 to 85,000 clones listed, approximately 91% were seen once; the top ten hold about 5.2%. CDR3 length equals 15 residues. The V gene lost 1 base and the J gene lost 5 bases, with 14 bases spanning the gap. Germline V gene data show CDR1 as LNHDA and CDR2 as SQIVND (reference sequence). The rearrangement links TRBV19 to TRBJ2-5; D is tentatively TRBD1 or TRBD2 (5 bases each). The sample in question was peripheral blood, obtained on day 0 of AZD1222 vaccination. The receptor's source is an adult in good health. The CDR3, as DNA: TGTGCCAGTAGTATAGGGGGGACCCACAGGGAGACCCAGTACTTC. Encoded protein: CASSIGGTHRETQYF.